Reported below is one T cell receptor (beta chain). Its antigen is not identified. This sample was included in a study of T cells in localized non-small cell lung cancer. Study-level results: Of the top 100 tumor clones, median around 60 were in adjacent lung, over 25 among its top 100. Longer overall survival was associated with a higher density of T cells in the blood. Because sequencing included only one region (of the tumor), heterogeneity remains possible.

Only in-frame clones appear in the TCRdb table, and some are missing; sequencing was by immunoSEQ multiplex PCR. The sample holds thousands of clones, about 32% seen once. The V end lost 2 bases, the J end lost 0 bases, and 8 bases lay between the germline ends. Germline CDR1 is GTSNPN and CDR2 is SVGIG (reference sequence). The CDR3 totals 14 residues. This clonotype originated in a male donor at least 60 years old with stage III lung adenocarcinoma. The chain couples TRBV30 to TRBJ1-3; a possible D gene is TRBD1 (5 bases). Sample: lung tumor tissue, taken before any cancer treatment. CDR3 region: CAWSRQSSGNTIYF. CDR3 DNA sequence: TGTGCCTGGAGTAGACAGTCCTCTGGAAACACCATATATTTT.